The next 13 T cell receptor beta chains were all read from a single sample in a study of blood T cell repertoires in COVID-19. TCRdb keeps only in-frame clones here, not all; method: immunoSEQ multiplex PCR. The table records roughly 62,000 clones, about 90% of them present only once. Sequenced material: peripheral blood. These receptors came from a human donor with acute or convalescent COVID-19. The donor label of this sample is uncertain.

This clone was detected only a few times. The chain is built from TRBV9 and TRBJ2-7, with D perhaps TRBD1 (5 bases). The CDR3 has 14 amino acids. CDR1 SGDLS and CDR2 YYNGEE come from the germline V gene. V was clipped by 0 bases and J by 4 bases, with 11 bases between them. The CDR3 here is CASSVGLPGYEQYF. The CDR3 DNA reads TGTGCCAGCAGCGTAGGACTCCCAGGGTACGAGCAGTACTTC.

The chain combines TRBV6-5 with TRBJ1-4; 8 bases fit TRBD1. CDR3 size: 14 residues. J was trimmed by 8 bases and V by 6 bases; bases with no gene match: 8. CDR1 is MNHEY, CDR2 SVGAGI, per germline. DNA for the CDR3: TGTGCCAGCAGCGACGGACAGGGACTCGAAAAACTGTTTTTT. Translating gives CASSDGQGLEKLFF.

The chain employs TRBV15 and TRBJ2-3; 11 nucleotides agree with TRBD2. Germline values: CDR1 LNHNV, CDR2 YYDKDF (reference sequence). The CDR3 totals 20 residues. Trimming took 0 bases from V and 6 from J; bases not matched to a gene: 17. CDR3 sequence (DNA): TGTGCCACCAGCAGAGATGTCAGGTCGGTAGCGGGAGGGCCAAGGGATACGCAGTATTTT. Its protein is CATSRDVRSVAGGPRDTQYF.

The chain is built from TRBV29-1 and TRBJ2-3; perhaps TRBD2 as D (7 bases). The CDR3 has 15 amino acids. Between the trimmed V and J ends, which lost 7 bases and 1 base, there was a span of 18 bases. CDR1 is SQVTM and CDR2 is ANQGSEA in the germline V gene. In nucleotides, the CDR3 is TGCAGCGCCAACCCCGGGGGGCGGGGCACAGATACGCAGTATTTT. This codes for CSANPGGRGTDTQYF.

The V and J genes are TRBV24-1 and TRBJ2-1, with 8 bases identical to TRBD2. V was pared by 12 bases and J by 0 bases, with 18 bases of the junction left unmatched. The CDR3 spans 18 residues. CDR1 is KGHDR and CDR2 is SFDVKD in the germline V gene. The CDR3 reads CAPERETKTYSSYNEQFF. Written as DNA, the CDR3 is TGTGCCCCGGAGCGGGAGACCAAGACCTATAGCTCCTACAATGAGCAGTTCTTC.

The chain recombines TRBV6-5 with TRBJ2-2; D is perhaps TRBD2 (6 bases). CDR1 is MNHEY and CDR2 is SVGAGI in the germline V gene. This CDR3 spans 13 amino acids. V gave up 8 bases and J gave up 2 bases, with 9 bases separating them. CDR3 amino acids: CASLRGNTGELFF. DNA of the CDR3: TGTGCCAGCCTGCGGGGCAACACCGGGGAGCTGTTTTTT.

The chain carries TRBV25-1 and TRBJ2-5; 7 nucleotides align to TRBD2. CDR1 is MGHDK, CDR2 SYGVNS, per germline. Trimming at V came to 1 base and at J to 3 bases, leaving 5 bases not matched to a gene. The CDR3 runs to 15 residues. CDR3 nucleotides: TGTGCCAGCAGTGAATCGCTAGCGGTGGAAGAGACCCAGTACTTC. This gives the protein CASSESLAVEETQYF.

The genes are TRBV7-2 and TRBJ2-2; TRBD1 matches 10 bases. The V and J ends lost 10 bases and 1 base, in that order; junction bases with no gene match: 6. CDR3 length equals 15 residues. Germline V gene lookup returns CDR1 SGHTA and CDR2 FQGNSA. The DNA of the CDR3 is TGTGCCACTTGGGGACAGGGGCAGAACACCGGGGAGCTGTTTTTT. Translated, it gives CATWGQGQNTGELFF.

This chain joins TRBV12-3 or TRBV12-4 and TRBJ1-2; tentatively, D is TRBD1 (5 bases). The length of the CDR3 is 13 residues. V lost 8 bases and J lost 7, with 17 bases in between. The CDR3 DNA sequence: TGTGCCAGCTCGGTCGGTTGGGGGGGTGGCTACACCTTC. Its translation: CASSVGWGGGYTF.

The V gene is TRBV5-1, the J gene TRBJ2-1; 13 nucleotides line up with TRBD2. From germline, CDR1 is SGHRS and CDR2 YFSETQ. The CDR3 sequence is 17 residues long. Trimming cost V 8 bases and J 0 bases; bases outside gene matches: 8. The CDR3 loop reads CASTGTSGTSSYNEQFF. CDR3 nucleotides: TGCGCCAGTACCGGGACTAGCGGGACGAGCTCCTACAATGAGCAGTTCTTC.

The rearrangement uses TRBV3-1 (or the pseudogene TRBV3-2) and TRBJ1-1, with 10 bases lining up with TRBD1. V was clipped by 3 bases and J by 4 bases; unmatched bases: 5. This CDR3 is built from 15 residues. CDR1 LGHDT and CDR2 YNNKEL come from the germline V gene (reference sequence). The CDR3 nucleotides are TGTGCCAGCAGCCACATGACAGGGGGCGTCACTGAAGCTTTCTTT. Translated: CASSHMTGGVTEAFF.

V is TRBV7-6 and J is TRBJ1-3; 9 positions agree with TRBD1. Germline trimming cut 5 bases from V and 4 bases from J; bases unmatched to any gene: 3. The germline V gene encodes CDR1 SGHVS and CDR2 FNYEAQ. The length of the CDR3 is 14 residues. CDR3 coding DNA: TGTGCCAGCAGCCTAGGACAGGGGGGAAACACCATATATTTT. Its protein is CASSLGQGGNTIYF.

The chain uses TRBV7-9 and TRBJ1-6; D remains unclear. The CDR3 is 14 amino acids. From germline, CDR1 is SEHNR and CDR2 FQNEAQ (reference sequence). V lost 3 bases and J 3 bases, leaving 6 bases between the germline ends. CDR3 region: CASSFTDYNSPLHF. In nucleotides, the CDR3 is TGTGCCAGCAGCTTCACAGACTATAATTCACCCCTCCACTTT.